These 27 T cell receptor beta chains were sequenced from one sample in a study of blood T cell repertoires in COVID-19 (dated by TCRdb to about 2020). Receptor libraries were prepared by the immunoSEQ multiplex PCR assay. This immuneACCESS table, as held by TCRdb, lists in-frame sequences with V and J called but not all clones. Of the missing ones, under half trace to an unresolved V gene in checked studies; the others have no known cause. Recorded for this sample are around 340,000 clones; roughly nine tenths of them occurred a single time. The top ten clones comprise about 3.9% of the sample. Sequencing was carried out using peripheral blood. The receptor set was obtained from a woman aged 60-75 years with COVID-19, enrolled during active disease.

The rearrangement links TRBV30 to TRBJ1-2; no clear D. The CDR3 is 14 amino acids. Trimming shortened V by 0 bases and J by 8 bases, and 16 bases separated the two germline ends. Looked up from germline, CDR1 is GTSNPN and CDR2 is SVGIG (reference sequence). The CDR3 region has the DNA TGTGCCTGGAGTGTAAACAAATGGTCATTCGGCTACACCTTC. Protein product: CAWSVNKWSFGYTF.

With respect to this clone: The same CDR3 can be traced to other DNA sequences in this sample. The chain is built from TRBV28 and TRBJ1-2; the D gene is possibly TRBD1 (5 bases). Germline lookup yields CDR1 MDHEN and CDR2 SYDVKM. The CDR3 covers 13 residues. The V and J ends lost 3 bases and 4 bases respectively, with 9 bases between them. The CDR3: CASSLGGVYGYTF. The CDR3 DNA reads as TGTGCCAGCAGTTTGGGGGGGGTCTATGGCTACACCTTC.

CDR3 nucleotide sequence: TGTGCCAGCAGCTCACTACAGGGGGAGCCTGAAGCTTTCTTT. Translated: CASSSLQGEPEAFF. The J gene is TRBJ1-1, the V gene TRBV9; 8 nucleotides match TRBD1. This CDR3 contains 14 residues. The trim removed 4 bases at V and 6 bases at J, leaving 8 bases unmatched. Germline CDR1 and CDR2: SGDLS and YYNGEE.

This clone has more than one count but fewer than ten. The chain combines TRBV15 with TRBJ1-2; no definite D call. Germline V gene sequence: CDR1 LNHNV, CDR2 YYDKDF (reference sequence). There are 15 residues in the CDR3. Trimming removed 3 bases at V and 2 bases at J, with 13 bases between. The CDR3 is CATSSLLTANYGYTF. CDR3 nucleotides: TGTGCCACCAGCAGCCTGTTAACCGCGAACTATGGCTACACCTTC.

V usage is TRBV12-3 or TRBV12-4 and J usage is TRBJ1-5; 9 positions match TRBD1. The V gene end was trimmed by 6 bases and the J gene end by 7 bases; junction bases not matched to a gene: 4. The CDR3 runs to 13 residues. Written as DNA, the CDR3 is TGTGCCAGCAGAAGGGACAGGGTCCAGCCCCAGCATTTT. It encodes CASRRDRVQPQHF.

The rearrangement joins TRBV28 to TRBJ1-1; the match to TRBD1 covers 7 bases. Trimming took 6 bases from V and 4 from J; bases not matched to a gene: 8. The CDR3 is 14 amino acids. CDR1 and CDR2 from the germline V gene are MDHEN and SYDVKM. CDR3 region: CASRTTGMVTEAFF. The CDR3 nucleotides are TGTGCCAGCAGAACGACAGGGATGGTCACTGAAGCTTTCTTT.

This clone was seen a handful of times. J is TRBJ2-7 and V is TRBV5-4, with D possibly matching TRBD1 (6 bases). Looked up from germline, CDR1 is SGHNT and CDR2 is YYREEE (reference sequence). This CDR3 is built from 14 residues. V was cut by 4 bases and J by 2 bases, with 13 bases left in between. DNA for the CDR3: TGTGCCAGCAGCCTCCGGGACAACCCCTACGAGCAGTACTTC. It encodes CASSLRDNPYEQYF. Full variable domain (outside the CDR3, taken from reference TRBV5-4 and TRBJ2-7): ETGVTQSPTHLIKTRGQQVTLRCSSQSGHNTVSWYQQALGQGPQFIFQYYREEENGRGNFPPRFSGLQFPNYSSELNVNALELDDSALYLCASSLRDNPYEQYFGPGTRLTVT.

The chain recombines TRBV7-9 with TRBJ2-7; TRBD1 aligns across 10 bases. The CDR3 has 19 amino acids. Looked up from germline, CDR1 is SEHNR and CDR2 is FQNEAQ (reference sequence). V gave up 1 base and J gave up 2 bases; unmatched junction bases: 14. For the CDR3, the DNA is TGTGCCAGCAGCTTAGGGTCATTGGGGGCGGGGACAGGGGCCTACGAGCAGTACTTC. This translates into CASSLGSLGAGTGAYEQYF.

This clone was seen a single time. For the CDR3, the DNA is TGTGCCTGGAGTGGGGGCCTGGGGAGGACGGAGACCCAGTACTTC. As protein: CAWSGGLGRTETQYF. The chain uses TRBV30 and TRBJ2-5; possible D gene TRBD2, 6 bases. The CDR3 loop spans 15 amino acids. V lost 1 base to trimming and J lost 5 bases, with 17 bases between them. Germline V gene lookup returns CDR1 GTSNPN and CDR2 SVGIG (reference sequence).

The chain employs TRBV2 and TRBJ1-5; TRBD1 agrees at 7 bases. V shed 10 bases, J shed 5 bases, and the junction held 5 bases outside the gene matches. The germline V gene encodes CDR1 SNHLY and CDR2 FYNNEI. This CDR3 is built from 12 residues. CDR3 amino acids: CATRQGDQPQHF. Here the CDR3 DNA reads TGTGCCACAAGACAGGGCGATCAGCCCCAGCATTTT.

A note on this clone: The junction departs from the called germline gene at one end, perhaps through a read error. Other DNA sequences in the sample encode the same CDR3. The chain recombines TRBV5-8 with TRBJ1-1, with 8 nucleotides matching TRBD1. Germline V gene data show CDR1 as SGHTS and CDR2 as YDEGEE. The length of the CDR3 is 14 residues. Here the CDR3 reads CASTRGLTGGEAFF. CDR3 nucleotide sequence: TGTGCCAGCACCCGAGGCCTCACAGGGGGTGAAGCCTTCTTT.

V gene TRBV9 combines with J gene TRBJ2-7; tentative D call: TRBD2 (6 bases). Trimming cost V 3 bases and J 0 bases, with 10 bases left between them. Germline loops: CDR1 SGDLS, CDR2 YYNGEE. This CDR3 has 14 amino acids. CDR3 sequence reads: CASSASTSSYEQYF. DNA for the CDR3: TGTGCCAGCAGCGCCTCGACTAGCTCCTACGAGCAGTACTTC.

The V call is TRBV27, the J call TRBJ1-2; weak D call: TRBD1 (6 bases). V lost 4 bases and J lost 3, with 18 bases in between. Germline loops: CDR1 MNHEY, CDR2 SMNVEV (reference sequence). The CDR3 sequence is 16 residues long. CDR3 nucleotide sequence: TGTGCCAGCAGTTCCGGACGTGGCAGGGGTGACTATGGCTACACCTTC. This sequence encodes CASSSGRGRGDYGYTF.

This clone was seen only once. The chain employs TRBV5-1 and TRBJ2-7, with 8 positions matching TRBD2. Germline CDR1 SGHRS, CDR2 YFSETQ. CDR3 size: 17 residues. V dropped 4 bases and J dropped 5; count of bases not matched to a gene: 17. The CDR3 here is CASSPGGGGLAGNEQYF. CDR3 nucleotide sequence: TGCGCCAGCAGCCCAGGCGGCGGGGGGTTGGCGGGGAACGAGCAGTACTTC.

This sequence joins TRBV28 and TRBJ1-4; D might be TRBD1 (5 bases). Between the trimmed V and J ends, which lost 2 bases and 7 bases, there was a span of 8 bases. CDR1 is MDHEN, CDR2 SYDVKM, per germline. The CDR3 spans 13 residues. The CDR3 protein is CASSLPGGEKLFF. CDR3 in DNA: TGTGCCAGCAGTTTACCCGGGGGTGAAAAACTGTTTTTT.

The chain has TRBV2 and TRBJ1-3, with 7 bases lining up with TRBD1. V shed 7 bases, J shed 0 bases, and the junction held 9 bases outside the gene matches. The CDR3 has 16 amino acids. The germline gives CDR1 SNHLY, CDR2 FYNNEI. CDR3 bases: TGTGCCAGCAATTTTGGAGACAGGGCCTCTGGAAACACCATATATTTT. This codes for CASNFGDRASGNTIYF.

This clone is a singleton in its sample. The gene calls are TRBV19 and TRBJ1-6; D is unclear. Germline lookup yields CDR1 LNHDA and CDR2 SQIVND (reference sequence). The CDR3 length is 18 residues. Trimming left V 0 bases short and J 2 bases short, with 14 bases between. This CDR3 is CASSIDGGDSAYNSPLHF. The CDR3 nucleotides are TGTGCCAGTAGTATAGACGGCGGGGATAGCGCCTATAATTCACCCCTCCACTTT.

The chain has TRBV2 and TRBJ1-4; a possible D gene is TRBD1 (6 bases). V lost 5 bases and J 8 bases, leaving 21 bases between the germline ends. The germline V gene has CDR1 SNHLY and CDR2 FYNNEI. This CDR3 comprises 16 residues. The CDR3 protein is CASSPSGQRRAEKLFF. CDR3 DNA: TGTGCCAGCAGTCCCTCTGGACAGCGACGGGCGGAAAAACTGTTTTTT. The whole variable domain, remainder taken from reference TRBV2 and TRBJ1-4, is EPEVTQTPSHQVTQMGQEVILRCVPISNHLYFYWYRQILGQKVEFLVSFYNNEISEKSEIFDDQFSVERPDGSNFTLKIRSTKLEDSAMYFCASSPSGQRRAEKLFFGSGTQLSVL.

CDR3 protein: CASSLDILGQHPTYEQYF. CDR3 nucleotides: TGTGCCAGCAGCTTAGATATACTGGGACAGCACCCAACCTACGAGCAGTACTTC. This chain connects TRBV7-2 to TRBJ2-7, with TRBD1 matching 7 bases. CDR3 length equals 18 residues. The V gene end was trimmed by 1 base and the J gene end by 2 bases; junction bases not matched to a gene: 14. Germline-derived CDR1 and CDR2 are SGHTA and FQGNSA.

The genes are TRBV5-1 and TRBJ1-1; possible D gene TRBD1, 6 bases. Trimming took 0 bases from V and 0 from J, leaving 12 bases between them. This CDR3 is 16 amino acids long. Germline V lookup: CDR1 SGHRS, CDR2 YFSETQ. This chain's CDR3 is CASSLESAGVNTEAFF. Here the CDR3 DNA reads TGCGCCAGCAGCTTGGAGTCCGCAGGGGTGAACACTGAAGCTTTCTTT.

V and J are TRBV18 and TRBJ2-3; D is possibly TRBD1 (6 bases). The length of the CDR3 is 15 residues. Looked up from germline, CDR1 is KGHSH and CDR2 is LQKENI. Trimming took off 3 bases at V and 3 bases at J, with 13 bases between the two ends. The CDR3 nucleotides read TGTGCCAGCTCACCGCCAGGGGTAAGGACAGATACGCAGTATTTT. Translation gives CASSPPGVRTDTQYF.

The J gene is TRBJ1-6, the V gene TRBV6-5; 8 nucleotides line up with TRBD1. With V trimmed by 5 bases and J by 7 bases, 4 bases remained unmatched. The CDR3 loop spans 14 amino acids. Germline V gene sequence: CDR1 MNHEY, CDR2 SVGAGI. DNA of the CDR3: TGTGCCAGCAGTCCCCGGACAGGGAATTCACCCCTCCACTTT. It specifies CASSPRTGNSPLHF.

The genes are TRBV19 and TRBJ1-5; 10 nucleotides match TRBD1. Germline values: CDR1 LNHDA, CDR2 SQIVND (reference sequence). The CDR3 is 15 amino acids. V shed 7 bases, J shed 7 bases, and the junction held 10 bases outside the gene matches. The DNA of the CDR3 is TGTGCCAGTAACCTCGCTAGGACAGGGGGACAGCCCCAGCATTTT. The encoded protein is CASNLARTGGQPQHF.

The chain joins TRBV5-6 to TRBJ1-2; D is uncertain. Per the germline V gene, CDR1 is SGHDT and CDR2 is YYEEEE. This CDR3 has 14 amino acids. V lost 2 bases and J lost 2, with 10 bases in between. The CDR3 nucleotides are TGTGCCAGCAGCTTCAAGGCGGGGAACTATGGCTACACCTTC. Translated: CASSFKAGNYGYTF.

The chain has TRBV12-5 and TRBJ2-2; D may be TRBD1 (6 bases). Per germline, CDR1 LGHNT and CDR2 FRNRAP. The CDR3 is made up of 14 amino acids. V was pared by 8 bases and J by 2 bases, with 12 bases between. Here the CDR3 reads CASSGDTNTGELFF. The CDR3 DNA sequence: TGTGCTAGTTCCGGGGACACCAACACCGGGGAGCTGTTTTTT.

The chain joins TRBV7-2 to TRBJ1-1; D is undetermined. Trimming left V 3 bases short and J 0 bases short, with 8 bases between. Germline CDR1 is SGHTA and CDR2 is FQGNSA. The length of the CDR3 is 14 residues. The CDR3 is CASSFTGLNTEAFF. The CDR3 coding sequence is TGTGCCAGCAGCTTCACCGGGTTGAACACTGAAGCTTTCTTT.

The chain has TRBV6-5 and TRBJ2-5, with 7 bases lining up with TRBD2. J gave up 5 bases and V 8 bases, and 11 bases lay outside the gene matches. Germline V CDR1 and CDR2: MNHEY, SVGAGI. CDR3 length equals 14 residues. CDR3 bases: TGTGCCAGCGACCGCGGGGGAACAAGGGAGACCCAGTACTTC. This codes for CASDRGGTRETQYF.